This TCR beta chain was captured by sequencing in a study of blood T cell repertoires in COVID-19. The wider study: Specimens from acute and convalescent COVID-19 originated in the United States, Italy and Spain.

Generated by immunoSEQ multiplex PCR, the TCRdb table keeps only in-frame clones and is missing some. The table shows about 35,000 clones, with about four fifths occurring only once. J was trimmed by 4 bases and V by 1 base; bases with no gene match: 16. In germline, CDR1 is SGHVS, CDR2 FNYEAQ. This CDR3 comprises 18 residues. The sample consisted of peripheral blood. The gene calls are TRBV7-6 and TRBJ2-7; the match to TRBD2 covers 7 bases. The sequence was collected from a man aged 50 to 60 with acute or convalescent COVID-19. The CDR3 nucleotides are TGTGCCAGCAGCTTAGAGACTGGTAGGCTAGCGGACCTTTACGAGCAGTACTTC. Protein: CASSLETGRLADLYEQYF.